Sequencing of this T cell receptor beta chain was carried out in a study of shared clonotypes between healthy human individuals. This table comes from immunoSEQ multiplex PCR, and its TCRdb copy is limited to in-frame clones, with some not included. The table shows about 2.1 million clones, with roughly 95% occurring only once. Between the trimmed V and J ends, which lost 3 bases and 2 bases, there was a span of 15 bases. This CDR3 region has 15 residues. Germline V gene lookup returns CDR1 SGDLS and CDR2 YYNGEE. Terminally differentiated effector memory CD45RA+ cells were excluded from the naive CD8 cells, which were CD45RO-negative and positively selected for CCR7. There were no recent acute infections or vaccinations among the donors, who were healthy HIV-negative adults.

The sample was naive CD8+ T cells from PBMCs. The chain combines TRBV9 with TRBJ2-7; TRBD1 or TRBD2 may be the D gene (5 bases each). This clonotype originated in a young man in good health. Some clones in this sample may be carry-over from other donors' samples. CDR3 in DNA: TGTGCCAGCAGCGCTGGGACGCTGGGAACCTACGAGCAGTACTTC. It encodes CASSAGTLGTYEQYF. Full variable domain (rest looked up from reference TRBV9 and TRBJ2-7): DSGVTQTPKHLITATGQRVTLRCSPRSGDLSVYWYQQSLDQGLQFLIQYYNGEERAKGNILERFSAQQFPDLHSELNLSSLELGDSALYFCASSAGTLGTYEQYFGPGTRLTVT.